These T cell receptor beta chains were read from a single sample in a study of cytomegalovirus exposure and HLA in healthy donors. Sequenced by immunoSEQ multiplex PCR; TCRdb stores in-frame clones only, minus some. The sample contains roughly 120,000 clones, around three quarters of which appear only once. Sequenced input: PBMCs. All receptors come from a woman aged 40-49 years in good health and CMV-seropositive. Both conserved end residues are part of each CDR3. The D gene is left open where the match is weak.

cdr3_length j_call d_call v_call cdr3_aa cdr3_nt
15 TRBJ2-1 TRBD1 TRBV27 CASSLGGQAYNEQFF TGTGCCAGCAGTTTAGGAGGACAGGCCTACAATGAGCAGTTCTTC
16 TRBJ2-5 NA TRBV7-6 CASSFSVGQRQETQYF TGTGCCAGCAGCTTCTCGGTGGGGCAGAGGCAAGAGACCCAGTACTTC
14 TRBJ1-2 NA TRBV10-3 CAISPSDSAYGYTF TGTGCCATCAGTCCCTCGGACAGTGCCTATGGCTACACCTTC
15 TRBJ2-1 TRBD2 TRBV19 CASSRGGLAGNEQFF TGTGCCAGTAGTAGGGGGGGGCTAGCGGGCAATGAGCAGTTCTTC
15 TRBJ1-2 NA TRBV5-1 CASSLDGGAKDGYTF TGCGCCAGCAGCTTGGATGGGGGCGCTAAGGATGGCTACACCTTC
14 TRBJ1-2 NA TRBV7-9 CASSLGGGNYGYTF TGTGCCAGCAGCTTGGGGGGAGGTAACTATGGCTACACCTTC
15 TRBJ2-7 NA TRBV7-2 CASSIRQVKIYEQYF TGTGCCAGCAGCATCCGACAGGTTAAGATATACGAGCAGTACTTC
11 TRBJ2-3 NA TRBV2 CASNIRDTQYF TGTGCCAGCAATATCAGAGATACGCAGTATTTT
17 TRBJ2-7 TRBD2 TRBV7-8 CASSTRTSGGPVYEQYF TGTGCCAGCAGCACCCGGACTAGCGGGGGCCCCGTGTACGAGCAGTACTTC
16 TRBJ1-1 NA TRBV18 CASSPTIPDGGTEAFF TGTGCCAGCTCACCAACCATTCCGGATGGGGGGACTGAAGCTTTCTTT
15 TRBJ2-6 NA TRBV19 CASSITGTGANVLTF TGTGCCAGTAGTATTACAGGGACTGGGGCCAACGTCCTGACTTTC
15 TRBJ2-3 TRBD1 TRBV7-8 CASSLRGQSTDTQYF TGTGCCAGCAGCTTAAGGGGACAGAGCACAGATACGCAGTATTTT
14 TRBJ2-1 TRBD1 TRBV9 CASSRTGQWDEQFF TGTGCCAGCTCACGGACAGGGCAATGGGATGAGCAGTTCTTC
15 TRBJ2-2 NA TRBV6-5 CASRMSRGLAGELFF TGTGCCAGCAGGATGAGCCGAGGTTTAGCCGGGGAGCTGTTTTTT